What follows is one TCR beta chain and its context. The data derive from a study of blood T cell repertoires in COVID-19. Study at large: Whether acute or convalescent, the COVID-19 samples came from the United States, Italy and Spain. The cDNA or gDNA used as material had been derived from T cells, B-cell-depleted T cells, or PBMCs.

Germline V gene data show CDR1 as SGDLS and CDR2 as YYNGEE. The CDR3 has 18 residues. V was shortened by 1 base and J by 7 bases, with 21 bases between the two germline ends. In the study's own analysis: Scientists estimated how many nucleated cells there were by amplifying reference gene primers. The method was immunoSEQ multiplex PCR; TCRdb's version includes in-frame clones alone and lacks a portion of them. Clonal size and the V and J genes are those of that table, whereas D and trimming came from the DNA. Among around 160,000 clones, around nine tenths were seen once, and the ten largest hold roughly 2.1%.

The receptor was derived from a human donor in a cohort sampled during active COVID-19. The chain has TRBV9 and TRBJ1-6; perhaps TRBD1 as D (6 bases). The sequenced material came from peripheral blood. Here the CDR3 reads CASSVYPLDRGSNSPLHF. The CDR3 coding sequence is TGTGCCAGCAGCGTATATCCCTTAGATAGGGGGTCGAATTCACCCCTCCACTTT.